What follows is one T cell receptor beta chain and its context. Its antigen is still unknown. This record comes from a study of T-cell memory formation after mild COVID-19. On the study more broadly: Clusters of TCRs were largely donor specific.

The TCR alpha and TCR beta cDNA libraries, bearing sample barcodes and UMIs, were generated by 5'RACE using constant-segment primers. In TCRdb, the 5' RACE reads were re-called with MiXCR into one record per CDR3 protein. The sample yields 300,000 to 350,000 distinct CDR3 sequences, over 10% seen once. The length of the CDR3 is 14 residues. Unmatched junction bases numbered 7, after V lost 5 bases and J lost 5 bases. From germline, CDR1 is SGHNT and CDR2 YYREEE (reference sequence). Findings and limits, study-wide: Second-wave clones with a day 37 peak had unconfirmed SARS-CoV-2 specificity.

This chain connects TRBV5-4 to TRBJ1-1; 9 positions match TRBD1. This receptor was identified in a young man who had mild COVID-19 (a few samples of this study predate the infection). Cell type and time point are not known. The material sequenced was PBMCs or a T cell subset sorted from them (not recorded which). The CDR3 nucleotides read TGTGCCAGCAGAAAGGACAGGGGCCGTACTGAAGCTTTCTTT. Its protein is CASRKDRGRTEAFF.